A selection of T cell receptor beta chains follows, all from one sample in a study of blood T cell repertoires in COVID-19. TCRdb's copy holds only in-frame clones and misses some; the assay was immunoSEQ multiplex PCR. The sample yields around 230,000 clones, under 90% seen once. Sequencing was carried out using peripheral blood. The receptors stem from a woman aged 40 to 49 with active or convalescent COVID-19. CDR3s include the opening cysteine and the closing phenylalanine or tryptophan. A D gene is named only where the DNA matches it firmly. Only some rows state a clone size, as once, few, many or a class for expanded clones.

CDR3 DNA,CDR3 protein,clone size,CDR3 length,J gene,V gene,D gene
TGCAGCGTTGAAGTAGCGGGACAAAGCTCCTACGAGCAGTACTTC,CSVEVAGQSSYEQYF,once,15,TRBJ2-7,TRBV29-1,TRBD2
TGTGCCAGCAGCCAAGATTGGGGGCAGAGGGCGCGAGGCTACACCTTC,CASSQDWGQRARGYTF,-,16,TRBJ1-2,TRBV14,-
TGTGCCAGCAGTTCCTGGGGGGGATTGGGTCAGCCCCAGCATTTT,CASSSWGGLGQPQHF,-,15,TRBJ1-5,TRBV6-5,-
TGTGCCAGTAGTATCGGAGCGGCTGACTCAAACATTCAGTACTTC,CASSIGAADSNIQYF,once,15,TRBJ2-4,TRBV19,-
TGTGCCAGCAGTGAGACAGCTTACACTGAAGCTTTCTTT,CASSETAYTEAFF,-,13,TRBJ1-1,TRBV28,-
TGCGCCAGCAGCTTGGGGGACAGGGGTAGCTATGGCTACACCTTC,CASSLGDRGSYGYTF,-,15,TRBJ1-2,TRBV5-1,TRBD1
TGCGCCAGCAGCTTGAACAGGTTGGCTTTCTTT,CASSLNRLAFF,-,11,TRBJ1-1,TRBV5-1,-
TGTGCCAGCAGTTCCGGACAGGGGTACGGGAATCAGCCCCAGCATTTT,CASSSGQGYGNQPQHF,-,16,TRBJ1-5,TRBV6-6,TRBD1
TGTGCCAGCAGCTTAAACAGGGATGGCTACACCTTC,CASSLNRDGYTF,-,12,TRBJ1-2,TRBV7-8,-
TGTGCCAGTAGTAACATTAGACAGGGGTTCTATGGCTACACCTTC,CASSNIRQGFYGYTF,-,15,TRBJ1-2,TRBV19,TRBD1
TGTGCCAGCAGTTTTCTCGGGGTAACAGGAAACACCATATATTTT,CASSFLGVTGNTIYF,-,15,TRBJ1-3,TRBV28,-
TGTGCCAGCAGCTTGAGGCCACCGAACAATGAGCAGTTCTTC,CASSLRPPNNEQFF,-,14,TRBJ2-1,TRBV7-8,-
TGTGCCAGCAGCCCACTGGGGACTAACGAGCAGTTCTTC,CASSPLGTNEQFF,once,13,TRBJ2-1,TRBV7-8,TRBD2
TGTGCCAGCAGCTTTACGCAGGGGGGATTTCCCTACGAGCAGTACTTC,CASSFTQGGFPYEQYF,once,16,TRBJ2-7,TRBV6-2/TRBV6-3,-